The clone carrying this T cell receptor beta chain has a handful of counts. What it binds is unknown. This record belongs to a study of beta chain features in type 1 diabetes. V was shortened by 2 bases and J by 4 bases, with 11 bases between the two germline ends. From germline, CDR1 is SGHTA and CDR2 FQGNSA. The CDR3 runs to 14 residues. Study-level points and caveats: Type 1 diabetes patients showed a moderate but significant shortening of TCRB CDR3s in all four CD4+ subsets.

As every portion of the isolated RNA was reverse transcribed, the sequencing read expressed TCRB transcripts. Method: immunoSEQ multiplex PCR; TCRdb's copy keeps in-frame clones and lacks some. The sample consists of approximately 600,000 clones, around 12% of them appearing once. The sequenced sample consisted of naive CD4+ T cells from blood. The origin of this receptor is a man younger than 45 with type 1 diabetes. J is TRBJ1-2 and V is TRBV7-2; no definite D call. In DNA form, the CDR3 reads TGTGCCAGCAGCTTATCAGGCAACGGCTATGGCTACACCTTC. This codes for CASSLSGNGYGYTF.